This T cell receptor beta chain is from a study of blood T cell repertoires in COVID-19. Unmatched junction bases numbered 11, after V lost 6 bases and J lost 7 bases. The CDR3 covers 14 residues. Germline-derived CDR1 and CDR2 are MNHEY and SVGAGI. Repertoires were generated with immunoSEQ multiplex PCR, while TCRdb's copy carries only in-frame clones and drops some. The repertoire holds some 200,000 clones, 86% seen once, with over 3% in the top ten. This chain uses TRBV6-5 with TRBJ1-2; TRBD1 aligns across 7 bases. The receptor was derived from a woman aged 40 to 49 with acute COVID-19. Material: PBMCs or T cells enriched from blood (not recorded which). The CDR3 DNA reads as TGTGCCAGCAGCCTAGCAGAGGGGGCGGCTGGCTACACCTTC. Translation gives CASSLAEGAAGYTF.